Shown below are 13 T cell receptor beta chains from a single sample sequenced in a study of T cells in Graves' hyperthyroidism and ophthalmopathy. The CDR3 regions of TCR beta were amplified from RNA transcripts. In the first-round RT-PCR of the TCR CDR3, the HTBI primer set was used. MiXCR, applied by TCRdb to the multiplex PCR reads, yields one record per CDR3 protein. In the table there are approximately 690,000 distinct CDR3 sequences, around 21% of which are singletons. The specimen sequenced was blood. All receptors derive from a man in his thirties or forties with Graves' ophthalmopathy.

This chain uses TRBV28 with TRBJ2-5; a possible D gene is TRBD2 (6 bases). The CDR3 totals 12 residues. CDR1 and CDR2 (germline): MDHEN, SYDVKM. Trimming shortened V by 7 bases and J by 13 bases, and 19 bases separated the two germline ends. CDR3 sequence (DNA): TGTGCCAGCACCCTCGGGAGCGGACGTCTGTACTTC. It encodes CASTLGSGRLYF.

This clonotype was observed many times. This chain links TRBV6-1 with TRBJ2-5; D might be TRBD1 (6 bases). Germline V lookup: CDR1 MNHNS, CDR2 SASEGT. Trimming removed 4 bases at V and 5 bases at J, with 17 bases between. CDR3 size: 15 residues. The CDR3 bases are TGTGCCAGCAGTGTCGGGACAAATCTCGGCGAGACCCAGTACTTC. This codes for CASSVGTNLGETQYF.

Many counts were recorded for this clonotype. The chain joins TRBV5-1 to TRBJ2-7, with a tentative D call TRBD2 (6 bases). Trimming removed 4 bases from V and 4 bases from J, with 12 bases in between. Germline V gene data show CDR1 as SGHRS and CDR2 as YFSETQ. The CDR3 is 13 residues long. CDR3 nucleotide sequence: TGCGCCAGCAGCGTGGGACTCCAATACGAGCAGTACTTC. Encoded protein: CASSVGLQYEQYF.

The rearrangement uses TRBV27 and TRBJ2-7; TRBD2 matches at 12 bases. This CDR3 region has 15 residues. Germline values: CDR1 MNHEY, CDR2 SMNVEV (reference sequence). The V segment lost 5 bases and the J segment 5 bases; nucleotides outside the gene matches: 7. The CDR3 loop is CASSPTGLAGDEQYF. CDR3 nucleotide sequence: TGTGCCAGCAGTCCGACGGGACTAGCGGGCGACGAGCAGTACTTC.

This clonotype was picked up many times. J is TRBJ2-1 and V is TRBV20-1; possibly TRBD2 for D (6 bases). The germline gives CDR1 DFQATT, CDR2 SNEGSKA (reference sequence). This CDR3 spans 11 amino acids. V lost 3 bases to trimming and J lost 10 bases, with 10 bases between them. DNA of the CDR3: TGCAGTGCTAGCGGGAGCCTAGAGCAGTTCTTC. Protein sequence: CSASGSLEQFF.

As concerns this clonotype: A single base separates this from a much larger clone, so it may be a read error. The gene calls are TRBV5-1 and TRBJ2-3; D possibly corresponds to TRBD1 (5 bases). CDR1 and CDR2 from the germline V gene are SGHRS and YFSETQ. This CDR3 contains 13 residues. The CDR3 sequence: CASSLSPTDTRYF. The CDR3 bases are TGCGCCAGCAGCTTGTCCCCGACAGATACGCGGTATTTT.

This clonotype was recorded at least ten times. The rearrangement joins TRBV12-3 or TRBV12-4 to TRBJ1-4; 10 bases line up with TRBD1. This CDR3 has 16 amino acids. V trimming: 3 bases; J trimming: 5 bases; junction bases outside the gene matches: 6. Here the CDR3 DNA reads TGTGCCAGCAGTTTGCAGGGACAGGGGAGGAATGAAAAACTGTTTTTT. This codes for CASSLQGQGRNEKLFF.

This clonotype occurred many times. The chain is built from TRBV11-2 and TRBJ2-7; the match to TRBD2 covers 8 bases. V dropped 6 bases and J dropped 1; count of bases not matched to a gene: 8. The germline V gene encodes CDR1 SGHAT and CDR2 FQNNGV. The CDR3 spans 15 residues. The CDR3 is CASRTIAGKSYEQYF. CDR3 nucleotide sequence: TGTGCCAGCAGAACAATAGCGGGGAAGTCCTACGAGCAGTACTTC.

In this sample, this clonotype turned up many times. The chain carries TRBV2 and TRBJ2-7, with 12 bases that match TRBD1. This CDR3 spans 13 amino acids. Germline assignment: CDR1 SNHLY and CDR2 FYNNEI. The V gene end was trimmed by 6 bases and the J gene end by 6 bases; junction bases not matched to a gene: 3. The CDR3 DNA reads TGTGCCAGCAGCGGGACAGGGGGCGTCGAGCAGTACTTC. Translation: CASSGTGGVEQYF.

This clonotype appeared many times. This chain's CDR3 is CASSPRDRGDYEQYF. CDR3 coding DNA: TGCGCCAGCAGCCCCCGGGACAGGGGGGACTACGAGCAGTACTTC. The chain carries TRBV5-1 and TRBJ2-7; 11 bases align to TRBD1. CDR1 and CDR2 (germline): SGHRS, YFSETQ. V trimming: 4 bases; J trimming: 3 bases; junction bases outside the gene matches: 6. The CDR3 extends over 15 amino acids.

This clonotype has at least ten counts. CDR3 DNA sequence: TGTGCCAGCAGCCAAGATCCAACAGGGTGGCAGCCCCAGCATTTT. This codes for CASSQDPTGWQPQHF. The chain joins TRBV3-1 to TRBJ1-5, with D possibly matching TRBD1 (6 bases). Germline V CDR1 and CDR2: LGHDT, YNNKEL (reference sequence). The CDR3 contains 15 residues. V was clipped by 0 bases and J by 7 bases, with 13 bases between them.

This clonotype was seen at least ten times. This chain uses TRBV3-1 with TRBJ2-7; TRBD2 aligns across 8 bases. Germline V gene data show CDR1 as LGHDT and CDR2 as YNNKEL (reference sequence). The CDR3 is made up of 18 amino acids. V lost 2 bases and J lost 1; bases outside the gene matches: 13. CDR3 DNA sequence: TGTGCCAGCAGCCAACGACCACCGGGGGCTAGCGGGTCCTACGAGCAGTACTTC. It is translated as CASSQRPPGASGSYEQYF.

This clonotype was recorded at least ten times. The chain uses TRBV28 and TRBJ2-7, with 8 bases fitting TRBD1. CDR1 is MDHEN and CDR2 is SYDVKM in the germline V gene. The CDR3 loop spans 15 amino acids. V dropped 5 bases and J dropped 6; count of bases not matched to a gene: 12. The CDR3 protein is CASSPPDRVRGEQYF. The CDR3 DNA reads as TGTGCCAGCAGTCCACCGGACAGGGTCCGGGGCGAGCAGTACTTC.